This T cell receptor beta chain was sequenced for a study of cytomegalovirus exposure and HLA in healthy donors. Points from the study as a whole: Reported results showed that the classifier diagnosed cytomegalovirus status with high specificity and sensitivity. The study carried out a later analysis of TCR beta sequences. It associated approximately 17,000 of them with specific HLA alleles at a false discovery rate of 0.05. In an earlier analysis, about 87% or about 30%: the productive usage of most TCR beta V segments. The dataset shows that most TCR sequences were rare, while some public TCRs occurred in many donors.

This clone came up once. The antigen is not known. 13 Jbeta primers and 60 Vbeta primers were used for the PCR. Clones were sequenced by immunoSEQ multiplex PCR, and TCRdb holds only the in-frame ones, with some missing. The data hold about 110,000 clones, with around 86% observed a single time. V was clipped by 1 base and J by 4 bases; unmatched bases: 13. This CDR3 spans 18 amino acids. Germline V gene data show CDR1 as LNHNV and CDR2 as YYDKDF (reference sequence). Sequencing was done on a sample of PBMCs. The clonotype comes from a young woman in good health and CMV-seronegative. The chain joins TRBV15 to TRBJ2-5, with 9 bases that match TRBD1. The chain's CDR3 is CATSRALSLGTGSETQYF. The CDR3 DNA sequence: TGTGCCACCAGCAGAGCCCTAAGCCTGGGGACAGGGTCAGAGACCCAGTACTTC.